This record concerns one T cell receptor (beta chain) sequence. This CDR3 has 15 residues. The V segment lost 1 base and the J segment 4 bases; nucleotides outside the gene matches: 8. Germline CDR1 and CDR2: SGHNT and YYREEE (reference sequence). This entry belongs to a study of blood T cell repertoires in COVID-19. The assay was immunoSEQ multiplex PCR, and TCRdb's table has in-frame clones only and misses some. This table has under 250,000 clones, around 84% appearing once. This clonotype originated in a woman between 35 and 50 years old who had recovered from COVID-19. This chain connects TRBV5-4 to TRBJ2-7; 7 nucleotides line up with TRBD1. The sample taken for sequencing was peripheral blood. The CDR3 spells CASSLSGTATYEQYF. CDR3 in DNA: TGTGCCAGCAGCTTGTCCGGGACAGCAACTTACGAGCAGTACTTC.